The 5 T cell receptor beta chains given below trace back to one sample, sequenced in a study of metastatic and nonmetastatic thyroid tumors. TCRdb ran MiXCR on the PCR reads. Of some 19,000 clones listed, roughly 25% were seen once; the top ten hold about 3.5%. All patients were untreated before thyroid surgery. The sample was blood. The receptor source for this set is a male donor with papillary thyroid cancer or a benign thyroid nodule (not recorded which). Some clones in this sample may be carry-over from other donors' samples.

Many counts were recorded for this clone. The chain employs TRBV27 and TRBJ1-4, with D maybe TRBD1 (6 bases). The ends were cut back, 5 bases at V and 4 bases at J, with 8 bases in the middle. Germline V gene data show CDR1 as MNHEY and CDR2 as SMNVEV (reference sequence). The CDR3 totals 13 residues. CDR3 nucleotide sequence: TGTGCCAGCAGTCAACAGGGTAATGAAAAACTGTTTTTT. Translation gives CASSQQGNEKLFF.

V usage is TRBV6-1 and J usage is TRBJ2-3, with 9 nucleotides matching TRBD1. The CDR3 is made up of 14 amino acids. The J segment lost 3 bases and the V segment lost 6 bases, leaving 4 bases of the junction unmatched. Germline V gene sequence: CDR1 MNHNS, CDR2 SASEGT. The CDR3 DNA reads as TGTGCCAGCAGGGGGGGACAGGGAACAGATACGCAGTATTTT. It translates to CASRGGQGTDTQYF.

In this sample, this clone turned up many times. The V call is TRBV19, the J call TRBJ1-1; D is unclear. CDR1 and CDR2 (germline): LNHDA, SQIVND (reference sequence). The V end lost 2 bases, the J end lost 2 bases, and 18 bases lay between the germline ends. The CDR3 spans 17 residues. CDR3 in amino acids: CASSIRNIGIINTEAFF. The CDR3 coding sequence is TGTGCCAGTAGTATAAGGAATATTGGCATCATAAACACTGAAGCTTTCTTT.

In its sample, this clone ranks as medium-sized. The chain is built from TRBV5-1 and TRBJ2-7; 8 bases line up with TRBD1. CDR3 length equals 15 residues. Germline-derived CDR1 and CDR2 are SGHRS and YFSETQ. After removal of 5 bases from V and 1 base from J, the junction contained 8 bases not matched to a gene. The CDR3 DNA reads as TGCGCCAGCAGAAAACCGGGACAGGCGTCCTACGAGCAGTACTTC. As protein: CASRKPGQASYEQYF.

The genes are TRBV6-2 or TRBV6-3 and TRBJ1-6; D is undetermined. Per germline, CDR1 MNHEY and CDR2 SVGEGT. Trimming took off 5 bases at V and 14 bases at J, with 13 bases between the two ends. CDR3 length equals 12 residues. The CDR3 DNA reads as TGTGCCAGCAGTGCCAGGATTTCGGCCCTCCACTTT. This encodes CASSARISALHF.